This entry is about one T cell receptor beta chain. What it binds is unknown. TCRdb's table, derived via immunoSEQ multiplex PCR, lists solely in-frame clones and lacks some. This table holds roughly 60,000 clones, 84% found once. This sample was included in a study of OX40 agonist ivuxolimab in advanced cancers. Study as a whole: An agonistic anti-OX40 (CD134) antibody, ivuxolimab, was used to treat the patients. Of mixed ages from about 20 to 90 and averaging 60 years, the group was roughly 85% male. Whole-study findings and limits: Partial responders at 0.1-3.0 mg/kg had among the lowest clonal expansion.

The CDR3 is made up of 14 amino acids. Trimming cost V 11 bases and J 0 bases, with 14 bases left between them. CDR1 and CDR2 from the germline V gene are SEHNR and FQNEAQ (reference sequence). The genes are TRBV7-9 and TRBJ1-5, with D unresolved. This clonotype was obtained from an adult with an advanced solid tumor such as melanoma, head and neck, liver or kidney cancer. The source was CD4+ or CD8+ T cells sorted from blood, collected in a trial of the OX40 agonist ivuxolimab. The CDR3 spells CASTRGYSNQPQHF. CDR3 nucleotides: TGTGCCTCTACTCGGGGTTATAGCAATCAGCCCCAGCATTTT.